This passage covers 5 T cell receptor beta chains from one sample sequenced in a study of spatial heterogeneity in lung cancer. TCRdb recomputed calls from the 5' RACE reads with MiXCR, one row per CDR3 protein. The table has 40,000 to 45,000 distinct CDR3 sequences, under 7.5% seen once. The time point: sample taken at primary tumor resection. Sequencing used PBMCs, obtained at surgery. All receptors derive from a female donor with early-stage non-small cell lung cancer.

The rearrangement links TRBV20-1 to TRBJ2-3; 9 bases line up with TRBD2. Trimming cost V 5 bases and J 2 bases; bases outside gene matches: 8. The CDR3 has 15 residues. Germline V CDR1 and CDR2: DFQATT, SNEGSKA (reference sequence). In DNA, the CDR3 is TGCAGTGCTGGGGGGACTAGCATGGACACAGATACGCAGTATTTT. It codes for CSAGGTSMDTDTQYF.

This clonotype was found many times. The chain uses TRBV9 and TRBJ1-1; no clear D. Trimming stripped 0 bases from V and 0 bases from J, with 9 bases between. This CDR3 comprises 15 residues. In germline, CDR1 is SGDLS, CDR2 YYNGEE. The chain's CDR3 is CASSVGGTVNTEAFF. CDR3 DNA sequence: TGTGCCAGCAGCGTAGGTGGTACGGTGAACACTGAAGCTTTCTTT.

This clonotype was seen repeatedly, ten times or more. The chain carries TRBV5-1 and TRBJ2-1; 9 nucleotides match TRBD1. The CDR3 loop spans 16 amino acids. Losses at the gene ends were 2 bases for V and 2 bases for J; bases not matched to a gene: 5. Germline V CDR1 and CDR2: SGHRS, YFSETQ. The CDR3 DNA is TGCGCCAGCAGCTTTAGACAGGGGGGCACCTACAATGAGCAGTTCTTC. Amino acids: CASSFRQGGTYNEQFF.

The rearrangement joins TRBV5-1 to TRBJ2-7; 11 positions agree with TRBD2. This CDR3 has 17 amino acids. The germline gives CDR1 SGHRS, CDR2 YFSETQ. V was pared by 4 bases and J by 2 bases, with 11 bases of the junction left unmatched. DNA for the CDR3: TGCGCCAGCAGCGCCGGATTACTAGCGGGGGAGCCCTACGAGCAGTACTTC. As protein: CASSAGLLAGEPYEQYF. The full variable domain, in which reference TRBV5-1 and TRBJ2-7 provide the parts outside the CDR3, is KAGVTQTPRYLIKTRGQQVTLSCSPISGHRSVSWYQQTPGQGLQFLFEYFSETQRNKGNFPGRFSGRQFSNSRSEMNVSTLELGDSALYLCASSAGLLAGEPYEQYFGPGTRLTVT.

At least ten counts were recorded for this clonotype. The V call is TRBV5-1, the J call TRBJ1-4, with D tentatively TRBD1 (5 bases). Looked up from germline, CDR1 is SGHRS and CDR2 is YFSETQ. This CDR3 has 14 residues. V lost 4 bases and J lost 8, with 15 bases in between. The CDR3 nucleotides are TGCGCCAGCAGCCGGGACCCTTCAAAGGAAAAACTGTTTTTT. Its translation: CASSRDPSKEKLFF.